This T cell receptor (beta chain) was sequenced for a study of blood T cell repertoires in COVID-19. Looking at the study overall: Samples of COVID-19 (acute and convalescent) were obtained from the United States, Italy and Spain. In each case, the material was cDNA or gDNA derived from T cells, B-cell-depleted T cells, or PBMCs.

A single count supports this clone. Germline CDR1 is LNHDA and CDR2 is SQIVND (reference sequence). The CDR3 is 13 amino acids. Authors' analysis steps: Cell counts per sample came from amplifying reference gene primers. Some clones are missing from TCRdb's copy, which holds only in-frame ones; the method was immunoSEQ multiplex PCR. Clonal size and the V and J genes are those of that table, whereas D and trimming came from the DNA. The sample lists over 20,000 clones, 85% to 90% seen once, with 16% in the top ten. The specimen was peripheral blood. This receptor was identified in an older man with acute or convalescent COVID-19. The J gene is TRBJ1-5, the V gene TRBV19; TRBD1 matches 8 bases. The CDR3 sequence is CAADRGSNQPQHF. Written as DNA, the CDR3 is TGTGCAGCTGACAGGGGAAGCAATCAGCCCCAGCATTTT.